These T cell receptor beta chains were read from a single sample in a study of T cell responses to AZD1222 COVID-19 vaccine. The assay was immunoSEQ multiplex PCR, and TCRdb's table has in-frame clones only and misses some. The sample consists of 90,000 to 150,000 clones, roughly 84% of them appearing once. The source was peripheral blood, collected 28 days after the second AZD1222 dose. These TCRs come from an adult who received the AZD1222 COVID-19 vaccine. CDR3s include the opening cysteine and the closing phenylalanine or tryptophan. Fields, in order: clone size, D gene, V gene, J gene, CDR3 protein, CDR3 DNA. D genes are given only for firm matches. Clone size is stated in some rows and not others, as once, few, many or a class when expanded.

>.|TRBD1|TRBV28|TRBJ1-6
CASSTGGLPDSPLHF
TGTGCCAGCAGTACAGGGGGCCTCCCGGATTCACCCCTCCACTTT
>.|.|TRBV7-2|TRBJ1-2
CASSSELGGVYGYTF
TGTGCCAGCAGCTCCGAACTAGGGGGTGTCTATGGCTACACCTTC
>.|TRBD1|TRBV6-6|TRBJ2-7
CASSPDRGRVEQYF
TGTGCCAGCAGTCCGGACAGGGGGAGAGTGGAGCAGTACTTC
>once|.|TRBV6-2/TRBV6-3|TRBJ2-1
CASSYYRDPDFNEQFF
TGTGCCAGCAGTTATTACCGGGACCCTGATTTCAATGAGCAGTTCTTC
>.|TRBD2|TRBV6-5|TRBJ2-5
CASSYSRGRVQETQYF
TGTGCCAGCAGTTACTCTCGCGGGAGGGTACAAGAGACCCAGTACTTC
>.|.|TRBV20-1|TRBJ2-1
CSAREVREQFF
TGCAGTGCTAGAGAAGTTAGGGAGCAGTTCTTC
>.|.|TRBV18|TRBJ2-2
CASSPVATGELFF
TGTGCCAGCTCACCTGTCGCCACCGGGGAGCTGTTTTTT
>.|.|TRBV19|TRBJ1-5
CASSIGTGSNQPQHF
TGTGCCAGTAGTATAGGTACAGGGTCCAATCAGCCCCAGCATTTT
>.|TRBD2|TRBV6-5|TRBJ2-1
CASSLLAGVPNEQFF
TGTGCCAGCAGCCTACTAGCGGGAGTCCCCAATGAGCAGTTCTTC
>.|.|TRBV7-2|TRBJ1-2
CASSLVQGGYGYTF
TGTGCCAGCAGCTTAGTACAGGGTGGATATGGCTACACCTTC
>.|.|TRBV7-9|TRBJ1-1
CASSLGGFF
TGTGCCAGCAGCTTAGGGGGTTTCTTT
>.|.|TRBV27|TRBJ1-1
CASSFDSPRTEAFF
TGTGCCAGCAGTTTCGACAGCCCAAGGACTGAAGCTTTCTTT
>.|TRBD2|TRBV28|TRBJ2-3
CASKAGVAKDTQYF
TGTGCCAGCAAGGCGGGGGTAGCGAAGGATACGCAGTATTTT
>.|TRBD1|TRBV6-1|TRBJ1-1
CASSEPPGQGGFPAFF
TGTGCCAGCAGTGAACCCCCCGGACAGGGAGGTTTCCCAGCTTTCTTT
>few|TRBD2|TRBV7-9|TRBJ2-2
CASSQGLAGMTGELFF
TGTGCCAGCAGCCAGGGACTAGCGGGAATGACCGGGGAGCTGTTTTTT
>.|TRBD1|TRBV28|TRBJ1-1
CASSLPPGQENTEAFF
TGTGCCAGCAGTTTACCCCCGGGACAGGAGAACACTGAAGCTTTCTTT
>.|.|TRBV19|TRBJ2-7
CASSMYEQYF
TGTGCCAGTAGTATGTACGAGCAGTACTTC
>.|.|TRBV7-2|TRBJ1-2
CASSYDGYGYTF
TGTGCCAGCAGCTACGACGGCTATGGCTACACCTTC
>.|.|TRBV19|TRBJ2-3
CASSIARGSTDTQYF
TGTGCCAGTAGTATAGCTCGGGGCTCCACAGATACGCAGTATTTT
>.|TRBD2|TRBV27|TRBJ2-5
CASSARLAGGRWGETQYF
TGTGCCAGCAGTGCGCGACTAGCGGGAGGGCGGTGGGGAGAGACCCAGTACTTC
>once|TRBD1|TRBV27|TRBJ2-7
CASRDRGRSYEQYF
TGTGCCAGCAGAGACAGGGGGCGATCCTACGAGCAGTACTTC
>.|TRBD1|TRBV24-1|TRBJ2-3
CATKPGQGATDTQYF
TGTGCCACCAAGCCGGGACAGGGGGCAACAGATACGCAGTATTTT